The present entry profiles one TCR beta chain with its context. Its specificity is unknown. The assay was immunoSEQ multiplex PCR, and TCRdb's table has in-frame clones only and misses some. The top ten hold around 10% of the sample, which has over 11,000 clones, 85% to 90% seen once. This record comes from a study of PD-1 blockade in mismatch repair-deficient tumors. J lost 4 bases, V lost 5 bases, and 9 bases had no gene match. CDR1 is MNHEY and CDR2 is SMNVEV in the germline V gene (reference sequence). This CDR3 region has 15 residues. Time point of the sample: identical roughly ten-day culture without peptide (control). Each of roughly 7 ELISpot-reactive candidate peptides was used for roughly 10-day stimulation. An identically run culture lacking peptide was the fold-change baseline. The study, taken as a whole, reports: All three positive peptides came from frameshift mutations, yielding 150 or so blood TCRs.

The sequence derives from an adult with mismatch repair-deficient cancer. V usage is TRBV27 and J usage is TRBJ1-2; TRBD1 agrees at 8 bases. Sequencing used cells cultured in vitro, obtained from a patient treated with pembrolizumab. The CDR3 loop is CASSLGPGGTYGYTF. CDR3 coding DNA: TGTGCCAGCAGTCTGGGCCCAGGGGGCACCTATGGCTACACCTTC.